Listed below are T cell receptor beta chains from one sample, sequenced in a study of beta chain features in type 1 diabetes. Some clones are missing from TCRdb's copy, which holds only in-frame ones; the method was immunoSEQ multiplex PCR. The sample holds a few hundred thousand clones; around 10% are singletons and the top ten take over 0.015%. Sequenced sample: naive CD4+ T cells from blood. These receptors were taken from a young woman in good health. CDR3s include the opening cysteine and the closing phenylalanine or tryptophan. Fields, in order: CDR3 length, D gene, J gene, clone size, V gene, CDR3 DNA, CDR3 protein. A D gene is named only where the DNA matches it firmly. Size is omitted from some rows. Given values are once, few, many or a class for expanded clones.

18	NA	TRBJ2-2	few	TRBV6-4	TGTGCCAGCAGTGAGGGCAGGGGCGAAACGTCGAACACCGGGGAGCTGTTTTTT	CASSEGRGETSNTGELFF
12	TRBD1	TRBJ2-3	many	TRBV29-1	TGCAGCGTGGACAGGGGCACAGATACGCAGTATTTT	CSVDRGTDTQYF
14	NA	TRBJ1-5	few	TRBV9	TGTGCCAGCAGCGCCCCCGGGACTAATCAGCCCCAGCATTTT	CASSAPGTNQPQHF
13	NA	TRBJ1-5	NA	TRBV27	TGTGCCAGCAGTTTATCAGAGGGTCAGCCCCAGCATTTT	CASSLSEGQPQHF
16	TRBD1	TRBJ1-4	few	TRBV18	TGTGCCAGCTCACCAGTACAGGGGAAATCGAATGAAAAACTGTTTTTT	CASSPVQGKSNEKLFF
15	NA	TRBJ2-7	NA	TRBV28	TGTGCCAGCAGTAGCCCGGGGACTTATACGGTGGGGCAGTACTTC	CASSSPGTYTVGQYF
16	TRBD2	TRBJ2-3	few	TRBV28	TGTGCCAGCAGTCCTAGCGGGAGGGCTAGCACAGATACGCAGTATTTT	CASSPSGRASTDTQYF
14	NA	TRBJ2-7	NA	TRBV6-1	TGTGCCAGCAGTGACACGGGTCTCCCCTACGAGCAGTACTTC	CASSDTGLPYEQYF
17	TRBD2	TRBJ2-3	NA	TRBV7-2	TGTGCCAGCAGCTCCCGGGGTAGCGGGGGGGACACAGATACGCAGTATTTT	CASSSRGSGGDTDTQYF
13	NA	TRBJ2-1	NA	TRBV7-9	TGTGCCAGCAGCGCGTCCTGGGGGGATGAGCAGTTCTTC	CASSASWGDEQFF
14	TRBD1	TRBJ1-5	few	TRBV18	TGTGCCAGCTCACACCGGGACAGGGGACAGCCCCAGCATTTT	CASSHRDRGQPQHF
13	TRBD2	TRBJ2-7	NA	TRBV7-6	TGTGCCAGCAGCTCCGGACTAGTAGGCGAGCAGTACTTC	CASSSGLVGEQYF
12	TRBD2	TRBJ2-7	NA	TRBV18	TGTGCCACCTCGGGGGGGGACTACGAGCAGTACTTC	CATSGGDYEQYF
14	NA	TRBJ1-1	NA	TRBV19	TGTGCCAGTAGAGGGGAACCCGGGAACACTGAAGCTTTCTTT	CASRGEPGNTEAFF
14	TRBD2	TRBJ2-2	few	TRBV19	TGTGCCAGTAGTATCCTAGCGGACACCGGGGAGCTGTTTTTT	CASSILADTGELFF
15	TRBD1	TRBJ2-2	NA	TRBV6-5	TGTGCCAGTGTATCGGGGACAGGGGTAACCGGGGAGCTGTTTTTT	CASVSGTGVTGELFF
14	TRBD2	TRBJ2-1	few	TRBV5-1	TGCGCCAGCAGCTTTGCGGGAGCGAGGAATGAGCAGTTCTTC	CASSFAGARNEQFF
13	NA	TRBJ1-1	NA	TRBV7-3	TGTGCCAGCAGCTTTCTCGGAGGGGAACGTGCTTTCTTT	CASSFLGGERAFF
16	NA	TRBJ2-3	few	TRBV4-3	TGCGCCAGCAGCCGTAAGTGGCGCGGGGGCACAGATACGCAGTATTTT	CASSRKWRGGTDTQYF
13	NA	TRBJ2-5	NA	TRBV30	TGTGCCTGGGTCAGGGAATGGCAAGAGACCCAGTACTTC	CAWVREWQETQYF
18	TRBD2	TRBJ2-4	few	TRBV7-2	TGTGCCAGCAGCTTCGTCGGACTAGCGGAGGCGGTCAAAAACATTCAGTACTTC	CASSFVGLAEAVKNIQYF
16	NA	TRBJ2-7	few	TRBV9	TGTGCCAGCAGCGCCGGCGGTAGCGGTTACTCCTACGAGCAGTACTTC	CASSAGGSGYSYEQYF
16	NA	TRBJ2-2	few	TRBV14	TGTGCCAGCAGCCACCGACGAACAGTGAACACCGGGGAGCTGTTTTTT	CASSHRRTVNTGELFF
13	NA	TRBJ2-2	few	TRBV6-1	TGTGCCAGCGCGGACAGTAACACCGGGGAGCTGTTTTTT	CASADSNTGELFF
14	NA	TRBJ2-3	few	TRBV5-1	TGCGCCAGCAGCCGCCGGCTTTCAGGGGATACGCAGTATTTT	CASSRRLSGDTQYF
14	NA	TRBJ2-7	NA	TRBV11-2	TGTGCCAGCAGCGCGGCGTGGAGCTCCTACGAGCAGTACTTC	CASSAAWSSYEQYF
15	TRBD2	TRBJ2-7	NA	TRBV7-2	TGTGCCAGCAGTTCAAGACTAGCGGGACCCTACGAGCAGTACTTC	CASSSRLAGPYEQYF
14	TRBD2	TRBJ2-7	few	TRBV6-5	TGTGCCAGCAGTTACGGACTAGCGGGAGGTGAGCAGTACTTC	CASSYGLAGGEQYF
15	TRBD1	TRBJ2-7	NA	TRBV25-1	TGTGCCAGCAGTCCTCGGACAGGGGCCCCCTACGAGCAGTACTTC	CASSPRTGAPYEQYF
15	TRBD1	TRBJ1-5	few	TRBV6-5	TGTGCCAGCAGGCGACAGGGGAATAGCAATCAGCCCCAGCATTTT	CASRRQGNSNQPQHF
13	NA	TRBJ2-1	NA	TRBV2	TGTGCCAGCAGGACGACCTTAGCATCCGAGCAGTTCTTC	CASRTTLASEQFF
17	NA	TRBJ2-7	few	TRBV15	TGTGCCACCAGCAGGAAAATGGGAGGACCCAGCTCCTACGAGCAGTACTTC	CATSRKMGGPSSYEQYF
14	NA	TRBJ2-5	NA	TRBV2	TGTGCCAGCAGTGAAGATCGCGTTCAAGAGACCCAGTACTTC	CASSEDRVQETQYF
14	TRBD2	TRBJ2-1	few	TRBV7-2	TGTGCCAGCAGCTTCGGCCTAGCGGGAGTTGAGCAGTTCTTC	CASSFGLAGVEQFF
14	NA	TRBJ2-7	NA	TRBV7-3	TGTGCCAGCAGCTTAGAACTGGGTGCGGGCGAGCAGTACTTC	CASSLELGAGEQYF
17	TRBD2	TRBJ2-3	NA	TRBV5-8	TGTGCCAGCAGCCTTACCGTACTAGCGGGAGTGGGAGATACGCAGTATTTT	CASSLTVLAGVGDTQYF
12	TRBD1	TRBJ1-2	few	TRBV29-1	TGCAGCGCCAGGACAGGGGACTATGGCTACACCTTC	CSARTGDYGYTF
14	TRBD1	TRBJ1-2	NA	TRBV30	TGTGCCTGCCTCCGGGACAGTTTTAACTATGGCTACACCTTC	CACLRDSFNYGYTF
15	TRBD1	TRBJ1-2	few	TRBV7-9	TGTGCCAGCAGCCTTGGACAGGGGTCGAACTATGGCTACACCTTC	CASSLGQGSNYGYTF
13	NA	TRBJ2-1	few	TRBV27	TGTGCCAGCAGTTACGACAGGTACAATGAGCAGTTCTTC	CASSYDRYNEQFF
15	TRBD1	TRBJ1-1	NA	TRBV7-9	TGTGCCAGCATCCAAGGACAGGGGAATTACACTGAAGCTTTCTTT	CASIQGQGNYTEAFF
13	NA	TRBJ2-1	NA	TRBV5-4	TGTGCCAGCAGCTCTACTAGCACCAATGAGCAGTTCTTC	CASSSTSTNEQFF
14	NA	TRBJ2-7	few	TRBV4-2	TGTGCCAGCAGCCAACAGGGAAGCTCCTACGAGCAGTACTTC	CASSQQGSSYEQYF
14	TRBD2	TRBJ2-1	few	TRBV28	TGTGCCAGTCAACCGGGACTAGCGGACAATGAGCAGTTCTTC	CASQPGLADNEQFF
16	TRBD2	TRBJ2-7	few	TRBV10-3	TGTGCCATCAGTGAGCCGAGTAGCGGGAGGAATAACGAGCAGTACTTC	CAISEPSSGRNNEQYF
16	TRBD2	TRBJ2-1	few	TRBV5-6	TGTGCCAGCAGCTTGTCCGGCGGGAGCTCCTACAATGAGCAGTTCTTC	CASSLSGGSSYNEQFF
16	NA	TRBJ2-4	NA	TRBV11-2	TGTGCCAGCAGCTCACCTCCCCCGGGTACCAAAAACATTCAGTACTTC	CASSSPPPGTKNIQYF
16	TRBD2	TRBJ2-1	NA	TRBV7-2	TGTGCCAGCAGCACAGTCGCGGGAGCGTCCTACAATGAGCAGTTCTTC	CASSTVAGASYNEQFF